The sequence of this TCR beta chain was determined in a study of cytotoxic CD8 clonotypes in ibrutinib-treated CLL. Method: immunoSEQ multiplex PCR; TCRdb's copy keeps in-frame clones and lacks some. The sample records some 93,000 clones, around 73% being singletons. This CDR3 has 14 amino acids. Germline CDR1 reads SQVTM; CDR2 reads ANQGSEA. With 3 bases removed from V and 6 bases from J, the gap between germline ends came to 15 bases. The clonotype comes from a human donor with chronic lymphocytic leukemia. The sequences come from PBMCs, collected after 12 months of ibrutinib treatment. The chain joins TRBV29-1 to TRBJ2-4; TRBD2 is a possible D gene (7 bases). CDR3 sequence reads: CSVEGGRLGNIQYF. The CDR3 DNA follows: TGCAGCGTTGAGGGGGGGCGTCTCGGAAACATTCAGTACTTC.